These 4 T cell receptor beta chains originate from one sample sequenced in a study of blood T cells in healthy people across ages. For the second PCR, which ran for about 6 to 12 cycles, a sample-barcoded 5' primer and a J-beta primer mix were used. TCRdb fed the 5' RACE reads into MiXCR, producing one record per CDR3 protein. The profile shows about 1.4 million distinct CDR3 sequences, 59% of them singletons. Sequences were obtained from blood. The receptor source for this set is a man aged 18 to 29 in good health.

The genes are TRBV12-3 or TRBV12-4 and TRBJ2-5, with D possibly being TRBD2 (5 bases). Deletions cut 1 base from V and 7 bases from J, with 10 bases between. The CDR3 has 13 residues. The CDR3 is CASSLGLKGTQYF. The CDR3 nucleotides read TGTGCCAGCAGTTTAGGACTAAAGGGGACCCAGTACTTC.

The chain is built from TRBV27 and TRBJ2-1; no clear D gene. The CDR3 is 15 amino acids. V lost 1 base and J 2 bases, leaving 9 bases between the germline ends. Germline values: CDR1 MNHEY, CDR2 SMNVEV (reference sequence). CDR3 protein: CASSLYPGPYNEQFF. CDR3 sequence (DNA): TGTGCCAGCAGTTTATACCCGGGCCCCTACAATGAGCAGTTCTTC.

This chain joins TRBV4-1 and TRBJ1-5, with D possibly being TRBD1 (5 bases). The length of the CDR3 is 17 residues. V lost 1 base and J 3 bases, leaving 16 bases between the germline ends. CDR1 is MGHRA, CDR2 YSYEKL, per germline. The CDR3 nucleotides are TGCGCCAGCAGCCAAGGGGGAGGCAGGGAACACAATCAGCCCCAGCATTTT. It translates to CASSQGGGREHNQPQHF.

This clonotype appeared a few times. The chain links TRBV9 to TRBJ2-5; tentative D call: TRBD2 (5 bases). This CDR3 is 12 amino acids long. Trimming removed 0 bases from V and 11 bases from J, with 11 bases in between. Germline CDR1 reads SGDLS; CDR2 reads YYNGEE. CDR3 in DNA: TGTGCCAGCAGCGTAGACGACGGGGAGCAGTACTTC. This codes for CASSVDDGEQYF.